The 26 T cell receptor beta chains listed next were all sequenced from one sample in a study of blood T cell repertoires in COVID-19. Clones were read by immunoSEQ multiplex PCR, and TCRdb kept only the in-frame ones, dropping some. The sample has approximately 44,000 clones, approximately 90% seen once. The sequencing input was peripheral blood. The receptors stem from a man aged 60 to 69 with active COVID-19.

This rearrangement joins TRBV19 to TRBJ2-1; 9 bases line up with TRBD2. Germline CDR1 reads LNHDA; CDR2 reads SQIVND (reference sequence). The CDR3 runs to 15 residues. J was trimmed by 5 bases and V by 3 bases; bases with no gene match: 5. The CDR3 here is CASSIQAGGNNEQFF. In nucleotides, the CDR3 is TGTGCCAGTAGTATTCAGGCGGGAGGGAACAATGAGCAGTTCTTC.

In nucleotides, the CDR3 is TGTGCCAGCAGCTCTTCTAGCGGGAGGGCGGTGAATGGTGAGCAGTTCTTC. Amino acids: CASSSSSGRAVNGEQFF. V usage is TRBV5-4 and J usage is TRBJ2-1; 12 bases align to TRBD2. CDR3 length: 17 residues. The V segment lost 3 bases and the J segment 9 bases; nucleotides outside the gene matches: 13. Germline CDR1 SGHNT, CDR2 YYREEE (reference sequence).

This clone has only one observation. The chain is built from TRBV27 and TRBJ2-7, with a weak D call TRBD1 (5 bases). This CDR3 has 14 amino acids. V was pared by 5 bases and J by 6 bases, with 17 bases between. Germline V CDR1 and CDR2: MNHEY, SMNVEV (reference sequence). In DNA, the CDR3 is TGTGCCAGCAGTCTGGGGCGAACACAAGGCGAGCAGTACTTC. It encodes CASSLGRTQGEQYF.

This chain joins TRBV6-5 and TRBJ2-1; 7 nucleotides agree with TRBD2. This CDR3 comprises 15 residues. Germline V lookup: CDR1 MNHEY, CDR2 SVGAGI. J gave up 6 bases and V 0 bases, and 5 bases lay outside the gene matches. The CDR3 is CASSYSGGPGNEQFF. DNA of the CDR3: TGTGCCAGCAGTTACTCGGGAGGGCCGGGCAATGAGCAGTTCTTC.

The chain combines TRBV19 with TRBJ1-1; 8 bases are shared with TRBD1. This CDR3 region has 13 residues. J gave up 5 bases and V 6 bases, and 5 bases lay outside the gene matches. Germline V gene data show CDR1 as LNHDA and CDR2 as SQIVND (reference sequence). The chain's CDR3 is CASSLTGATEAFF. The CDR3, as DNA: TGTGCCAGTAGCCTGACAGGGGCGACTGAAGCTTTCTTT.

The chain carries TRBV9 and TRBJ2-1, with TRBD2 matching over 8 bases. Germline V gene sequence: CDR1 SGDLS, CDR2 YYNGEE. The CDR3 consists of 14 residues. With 2 bases clipped from V and 4 bases from J, the junction kept 2 bases outside the gene matches. The CDR3 DNA is TGTGCCAGCAGCGTCCAGCGGGAGTACAATGAGCAGTTCTTC. It specifies CASSVQREYNEQFF. The complete variable domain, with remaining parts taken from reference TRBV9 and TRBJ2-1, reads DSGVTQTPKHLITATGQRVTLRCSPRSGDLSVYWYQQSLDQGLQFLIQYYNGEERAKGNILERFSAQQFPDLHSELNLSSLELGDSALYFCASSVQREYNEQFFGPGTRLTVL.

The V and J genes are TRBV6-6 and TRBJ2-5, with 7 bases identical to TRBD1. This CDR3 is 15 amino acids long. V was pared by 5 bases and J by 5 bases, with 11 bases of the junction left unmatched. The germline gives CDR1 MNHNY, CDR2 SVGAGI (reference sequence). CDR3 coding DNA: TGTGCCAGCAGTAACCCCGACAGGGTGGCGGAGACCCAGTACTTC. It yields the protein CASSNPDRVAETQYF.

The chain couples TRBV12-3 or TRBV12-4 to TRBJ1-5; D not certain. The CDR3 has 12 amino acids. V shed 8 bases and J shed 5 bases, with 10 bases lying between them. This CDR3 is CASGGGDQPQHF. In DNA form, the CDR3 reads TGTGCCAGCGGCGGCGGGGATCAGCCCCAGCATTTT.

J is TRBJ2-1 and V is TRBV3-1 (or the pseudogene TRBV3-2); TRBD2 aligns across 15 bases. The V gene's germline CDR1 is LGHDT and CDR2 YNNKEL (reference sequence). V shed 1 base and J 8 bases; nucleotides not matched to a gene: 0. The CDR3 is made up of 15 amino acids. The chain's CDR3 is CASSQGTSGRDEQFF. CDR3 DNA: TGTGCCAGCAGCCAAGGGACTAGCGGGAGGGATGAGCAGTTCTTC.

Worth noting for this clone: A junction end diverges from the germline sequence, so it may reflect a read error. The rearrangement joins TRBV7-8 to TRBJ2-7; TRBD2 matches 7 bases. The germline CDR1 and CDR2 sequences are SGHVS and FQNEAQ. CDR3 length: 12 amino acids. The CDR3 nucleotides are TGTGCCAGCAGCTTAGAACGCGGGAGCCCAAACTTC. It specifies CASSLERGSPNF.

The V call is TRBV18, the J call TRBJ2-7; 10 bases line up with TRBD1. The V gene's germline CDR1 is KGHSH and CDR2 LQKENI. V lost 6 bases and J lost 5; bases outside the gene matches: 4. This CDR3 contains 13 residues. The CDR3 sequence is CASSSGQGNEQYF. DNA for the CDR3: TGTGCCAGCTCGTCGGGACAGGGGAACGAGCAGTACTTC.

This clone has just one count. The chain uses TRBV28 and TRBJ1-2; possible D gene TRBD1, 6 bases. CDR3 length: 13 residues. V lost 3 bases to trimming and J lost 3 bases, with 8 bases between them. The germline V gene encodes CDR1 MDHEN and CDR2 SYDVKM. In DNA, the CDR3 is TGTGCCAGCAGTTTTAGGACAGACTATGGCTACACCTTC. This translates into CASSFRTDYGYTF.

The chain has TRBV28 and TRBJ2-7; D is perhaps TRBD1 (6 bases). Trimming cost V 8 bases and J 0 bases, with 8 bases left between them. Germline V gene sequence: CDR1 MDHEN, CDR2 SYDVKM. The CDR3 sequence is 12 residues long. This CDR3 reads CASGGSSYEQYF. The CDR3 DNA reads TGTGCCAGCGGGGGCAGCTCCTACGAGCAGTACTTC.

The genes are TRBV4-1 and TRBJ1-5; 8 bases are shared with TRBD1. The length of the CDR3 is 17 residues. Germline CDR1 is MGHRA and CDR2 is YSYEKL. J lost 0 bases, V lost 0 bases, and 4 bases had no gene match. The CDR3 loop reads CASSQDQGAHSNQPQHF. In DNA, the CDR3 is TGCGCCAGCAGCCAAGATCAGGGGGCGCATAGCAATCAGCCCCAGCATTTT.

V gene TRBV19 combines with J gene TRBJ2-2, with 13 nucleotides matching TRBD2. The J segment lost 6 bases and the V segment lost 5 bases, leaving 6 bases of the junction unmatched. Germline values: CDR1 LNHDA, CDR2 SQIVND (reference sequence). CDR3 length equals 16 residues. This CDR3 is CASSPGTSGTAGELFF. DNA for the CDR3: TGTGCCAGTAGTCCTGGGACTAGCGGGACGGCCGGGGAGCTGTTTTTT. Based on the CDR3 plus reference TRBV19 and TRBJ2-2, the full variable domain is DGGITQSPKYLFRKEGQNVTLSCEQNLNHDAMYWYRQDPGQGLRLIYYSQIVNDFQKGDIAEGYSVSREKKESFPLTVTSAQKNPTAFYLCASSPGTSGTAGELFFGEGSRLTVL.

The chain joins TRBV4-1 to TRBJ2-7; TRBD1 is a possible D gene (5 bases). Germline V gives CDR1 MGHRA, CDR2 YSYEKL. V was pared by 6 bases and J by 2 bases, with 14 bases between. The CDR3 is made up of 14 amino acids. DNA of the CDR3: TGCGCCAGCAGATTTGGTTCAGGGCCCTACGAGCAGTACTTC. This encodes CASRFGSGPYEQYF.

This sequence joins TRBV18 and TRBJ1-3; D ambiguous. CDR1 is KGHSH and CDR2 is LQKENI in the germline V gene. V gave up 3 bases and J gave up 6 bases, with 6 bases separating them. The CDR3 has 12 residues. The CDR3 nucleotides read TGTGCCAGCTCACCCCCATCAAACACCATATATTTT. Translation: CASSPPSNTIYF.

This clone was observed once. The rearrangement joins TRBV4-1 to TRBJ2-5, with D perhaps matching TRBD2 (5 bases). The CDR3 is 14 amino acids. Germline CDR1 is MGHRA and CDR2 is YSYEKL. The V end lost 1 base, the J end lost 0 bases, and 6 bases lay between the germline ends. CDR3 protein: CASSQAGYQETQYF. The CDR3 nucleotides read TGCGCCAGCAGCCAAGCGGGGTACCAAGAGACCCAGTACTTC.

The gene calls are TRBV19 and TRBJ1-2; TRBD1 might be the D (6 bases). The germline V gene encodes CDR1 LNHDA and CDR2 SQIVND (reference sequence). V lost 6 bases and J lost 5, with 10 bases in between. This CDR3 contains 12 residues. For the CDR3, the DNA is TGTGCCAGTAGCATCAGGGGTTATGGCTACACCTTC. Amino acids: CASSIRGYGYTF.

V gene TRBV19 combines with J gene TRBJ1-5, with 8 nucleotides matching TRBD1. V gave up 4 bases and J gave up 2 bases; unmatched junction bases: 7. The CDR3 covers 16 residues. The germline V gene encodes CDR1 LNHDA and CDR2 SQIVND (reference sequence). The CDR3, as DNA: TGTGCCAGTAGTACCATTTGGGGACAGGGCAATCAGCCCCAGCATTTT. It encodes CASSTIWGQGNQPQHF.

This chain joins TRBV10-3 and TRBJ2-3, with 9 positions matching TRBD2. The CDR3 consists of 16 residues. V dropped 1 base and J dropped 4; count of bases not matched to a gene: 6. Germline-derived CDR1 and CDR2 are ENHRY and SYGVKD. The CDR3 protein is CAISEYGAGGPDTQYF. CDR3 bases: TGTGCCATCAGTGAGTATGGAGCGGGGGGACCAGATACGCAGTATTTT.

This chain connects TRBV10-3 to TRBJ2-1; no definite D call. V was shortened by 0 bases and J by 5 bases, with 14 bases between the two germline ends. This CDR3 has 16 residues. The germline V gene encodes CDR1 ENHRY and CDR2 SYGVKD. The CDR3 DNA follows: TGTGCCATCAGTGAGTCGACAATCGCCGATGACAATGAGCAGTTCTTC. It yields the protein CAISESTIADDNEQFF.

The chain combines TRBV2 with TRBJ1-2, with 7 positions matching TRBD1. This CDR3 has 14 residues. Germline V gene data show CDR1 as SNHLY and CDR2 as FYNNEI. V gave up 10 bases and J gave up 0 bases; unmatched junction bases: 8. The CDR3, as DNA: TGTGCCACCGAGGGACAGACTTCTAACTATGGCTACACCTTC. Its protein is CATEGQTSNYGYTF.

Only a few counts were recorded for this clone. The chain is built from TRBV6-5 and TRBJ2-7; D not resolved. V was trimmed by 2 bases and J by 3 bases, leaving 11 bases between them. Germline CDR1 MNHEY, CDR2 SVGAGI. The CDR3 sequence is 14 residues long. CDR3 amino acids: CASSYGGLDYEQYF. In DNA form, the CDR3 reads TGTGCCAGCAGTTACGGCGGATTGGACTACGAGCAGTACTTC.

This sequence joins TRBV5-1 and TRBJ2-3; D call uncertain. Trimming shortened V by 1 base and J by 2 bases, and 14 bases separated the two germline ends. Germline loops: CDR1 SGHRS, CDR2 YFSETQ. The CDR3 consists of 16 residues. CDR3 in amino acids: CASSLLADPYTDTQYF. The DNA for the CDR3 is TGCGCCAGCAGCTTGCTCGCGGATCCTTACACAGATACGCAGTATTTT.

The chain joins TRBV5-8 to TRBJ2-7, with TRBD2 matching over 7 bases. Per germline, CDR1 SGHTS and CDR2 YDEGEE. Trimming removed 0 bases from V and 3 bases from J; junction bases left unmatched: 6. This CDR3 contains 15 residues. The CDR3 DNA sequence: TGTGCCAGCAGCTTGGGAAGCGGGATGTTCTACGAGCAGTACTTC. This codes for CASSLGSGMFYEQYF.